The source of this T cell receptor (beta chain) is a study of T-cell reconstitution after alpha-beta-depleted transplantation in children. Unique molecular identifiers were incorporated when the TCRbeta library was constructed. Via MiXCR, TCRdb re-called the PCR reads, giving one row per CDR3 protein. The table records some 830,000 distinct CDR3 sequences, roughly 16% of them present only once. The germline V gene encodes CDR1 MDHEN and CDR2 SYDVKM. The CDR3 loop spans 15 amino acids. With 5 bases removed from V and 2 bases from J, the gap between germline ends came to 13 bases. The source was PBMCs, mostly from graft donor cells, collected 360 days after TCRalphabeta/CD19-depleted stem cell transplant. This clonotype was obtained from a male patient under 18 who had a stem cell transplant for acute lymphoblastic leukemia, so the T cells may come from the graft donor. The chain has TRBV28 and TRBJ2-1; a weak D match, TRBD2 (5 bases). Here the CDR3 reads CASSPRRIAYNEQFF. The CDR3 bases are TGTGCCAGCAGTCCGCGGAGGATCGCCTACAATGAGCAGTTCTTC. Full variable domain (rest looked up from reference TRBV28 and TRBJ2-1): DVKVTQSSRYLVKRTGEKVFLECVQDMDHENMFWYRQDPGLGLRLIYFSYDVKMKEKGDIPEGYSVSREKKERFSLILESASTNQTSMYLCASSPRRIAYNEQFFGPGTRLTVL.